This T cell receptor (beta chain) was sequenced in a study of T cell responses to AZD1222 COVID-19 vaccine. Study context: Pooled together were second doses at about 4 or about 12 weeks. Points from the study as a whole: Seropositive at baseline were only a handful of AZD1222 recipients. Nearly half of unique spike-specific TCRs reportedly avoided B.1.351 and B.1.1.7 mutated regions. Possibly, clonal diversity was underestimated; donors were largely white British and included more females.

V gave up 5 bases and J gave up 3 bases; unmatched junction bases: 6. This CDR3 has 15 residues. The germline gives CDR1 SGHNT, CDR2 YENEEA. To note about this clone: No antigen is known for it.

Produced via immunoSEQ multiplex PCR; TCRdb's table is partial and in-frame only. The sample has 110,000 to 150,000 clones, 70% to 90% seen once; the top ten hold 8%. The receptor comes from an adult in good health. The chain employs TRBV11-3 and TRBJ2-2; 7 positions agree with TRBD1. The input for sequencing was peripheral blood, taken on day 0 of AZD1222 vaccination. The CDR3 DNA reads TGTGCCAGCAGCGCACGACAGGGACACACCGGGGAGCTGTTTTTT. Its translation: CASSARQGHTGELFF.